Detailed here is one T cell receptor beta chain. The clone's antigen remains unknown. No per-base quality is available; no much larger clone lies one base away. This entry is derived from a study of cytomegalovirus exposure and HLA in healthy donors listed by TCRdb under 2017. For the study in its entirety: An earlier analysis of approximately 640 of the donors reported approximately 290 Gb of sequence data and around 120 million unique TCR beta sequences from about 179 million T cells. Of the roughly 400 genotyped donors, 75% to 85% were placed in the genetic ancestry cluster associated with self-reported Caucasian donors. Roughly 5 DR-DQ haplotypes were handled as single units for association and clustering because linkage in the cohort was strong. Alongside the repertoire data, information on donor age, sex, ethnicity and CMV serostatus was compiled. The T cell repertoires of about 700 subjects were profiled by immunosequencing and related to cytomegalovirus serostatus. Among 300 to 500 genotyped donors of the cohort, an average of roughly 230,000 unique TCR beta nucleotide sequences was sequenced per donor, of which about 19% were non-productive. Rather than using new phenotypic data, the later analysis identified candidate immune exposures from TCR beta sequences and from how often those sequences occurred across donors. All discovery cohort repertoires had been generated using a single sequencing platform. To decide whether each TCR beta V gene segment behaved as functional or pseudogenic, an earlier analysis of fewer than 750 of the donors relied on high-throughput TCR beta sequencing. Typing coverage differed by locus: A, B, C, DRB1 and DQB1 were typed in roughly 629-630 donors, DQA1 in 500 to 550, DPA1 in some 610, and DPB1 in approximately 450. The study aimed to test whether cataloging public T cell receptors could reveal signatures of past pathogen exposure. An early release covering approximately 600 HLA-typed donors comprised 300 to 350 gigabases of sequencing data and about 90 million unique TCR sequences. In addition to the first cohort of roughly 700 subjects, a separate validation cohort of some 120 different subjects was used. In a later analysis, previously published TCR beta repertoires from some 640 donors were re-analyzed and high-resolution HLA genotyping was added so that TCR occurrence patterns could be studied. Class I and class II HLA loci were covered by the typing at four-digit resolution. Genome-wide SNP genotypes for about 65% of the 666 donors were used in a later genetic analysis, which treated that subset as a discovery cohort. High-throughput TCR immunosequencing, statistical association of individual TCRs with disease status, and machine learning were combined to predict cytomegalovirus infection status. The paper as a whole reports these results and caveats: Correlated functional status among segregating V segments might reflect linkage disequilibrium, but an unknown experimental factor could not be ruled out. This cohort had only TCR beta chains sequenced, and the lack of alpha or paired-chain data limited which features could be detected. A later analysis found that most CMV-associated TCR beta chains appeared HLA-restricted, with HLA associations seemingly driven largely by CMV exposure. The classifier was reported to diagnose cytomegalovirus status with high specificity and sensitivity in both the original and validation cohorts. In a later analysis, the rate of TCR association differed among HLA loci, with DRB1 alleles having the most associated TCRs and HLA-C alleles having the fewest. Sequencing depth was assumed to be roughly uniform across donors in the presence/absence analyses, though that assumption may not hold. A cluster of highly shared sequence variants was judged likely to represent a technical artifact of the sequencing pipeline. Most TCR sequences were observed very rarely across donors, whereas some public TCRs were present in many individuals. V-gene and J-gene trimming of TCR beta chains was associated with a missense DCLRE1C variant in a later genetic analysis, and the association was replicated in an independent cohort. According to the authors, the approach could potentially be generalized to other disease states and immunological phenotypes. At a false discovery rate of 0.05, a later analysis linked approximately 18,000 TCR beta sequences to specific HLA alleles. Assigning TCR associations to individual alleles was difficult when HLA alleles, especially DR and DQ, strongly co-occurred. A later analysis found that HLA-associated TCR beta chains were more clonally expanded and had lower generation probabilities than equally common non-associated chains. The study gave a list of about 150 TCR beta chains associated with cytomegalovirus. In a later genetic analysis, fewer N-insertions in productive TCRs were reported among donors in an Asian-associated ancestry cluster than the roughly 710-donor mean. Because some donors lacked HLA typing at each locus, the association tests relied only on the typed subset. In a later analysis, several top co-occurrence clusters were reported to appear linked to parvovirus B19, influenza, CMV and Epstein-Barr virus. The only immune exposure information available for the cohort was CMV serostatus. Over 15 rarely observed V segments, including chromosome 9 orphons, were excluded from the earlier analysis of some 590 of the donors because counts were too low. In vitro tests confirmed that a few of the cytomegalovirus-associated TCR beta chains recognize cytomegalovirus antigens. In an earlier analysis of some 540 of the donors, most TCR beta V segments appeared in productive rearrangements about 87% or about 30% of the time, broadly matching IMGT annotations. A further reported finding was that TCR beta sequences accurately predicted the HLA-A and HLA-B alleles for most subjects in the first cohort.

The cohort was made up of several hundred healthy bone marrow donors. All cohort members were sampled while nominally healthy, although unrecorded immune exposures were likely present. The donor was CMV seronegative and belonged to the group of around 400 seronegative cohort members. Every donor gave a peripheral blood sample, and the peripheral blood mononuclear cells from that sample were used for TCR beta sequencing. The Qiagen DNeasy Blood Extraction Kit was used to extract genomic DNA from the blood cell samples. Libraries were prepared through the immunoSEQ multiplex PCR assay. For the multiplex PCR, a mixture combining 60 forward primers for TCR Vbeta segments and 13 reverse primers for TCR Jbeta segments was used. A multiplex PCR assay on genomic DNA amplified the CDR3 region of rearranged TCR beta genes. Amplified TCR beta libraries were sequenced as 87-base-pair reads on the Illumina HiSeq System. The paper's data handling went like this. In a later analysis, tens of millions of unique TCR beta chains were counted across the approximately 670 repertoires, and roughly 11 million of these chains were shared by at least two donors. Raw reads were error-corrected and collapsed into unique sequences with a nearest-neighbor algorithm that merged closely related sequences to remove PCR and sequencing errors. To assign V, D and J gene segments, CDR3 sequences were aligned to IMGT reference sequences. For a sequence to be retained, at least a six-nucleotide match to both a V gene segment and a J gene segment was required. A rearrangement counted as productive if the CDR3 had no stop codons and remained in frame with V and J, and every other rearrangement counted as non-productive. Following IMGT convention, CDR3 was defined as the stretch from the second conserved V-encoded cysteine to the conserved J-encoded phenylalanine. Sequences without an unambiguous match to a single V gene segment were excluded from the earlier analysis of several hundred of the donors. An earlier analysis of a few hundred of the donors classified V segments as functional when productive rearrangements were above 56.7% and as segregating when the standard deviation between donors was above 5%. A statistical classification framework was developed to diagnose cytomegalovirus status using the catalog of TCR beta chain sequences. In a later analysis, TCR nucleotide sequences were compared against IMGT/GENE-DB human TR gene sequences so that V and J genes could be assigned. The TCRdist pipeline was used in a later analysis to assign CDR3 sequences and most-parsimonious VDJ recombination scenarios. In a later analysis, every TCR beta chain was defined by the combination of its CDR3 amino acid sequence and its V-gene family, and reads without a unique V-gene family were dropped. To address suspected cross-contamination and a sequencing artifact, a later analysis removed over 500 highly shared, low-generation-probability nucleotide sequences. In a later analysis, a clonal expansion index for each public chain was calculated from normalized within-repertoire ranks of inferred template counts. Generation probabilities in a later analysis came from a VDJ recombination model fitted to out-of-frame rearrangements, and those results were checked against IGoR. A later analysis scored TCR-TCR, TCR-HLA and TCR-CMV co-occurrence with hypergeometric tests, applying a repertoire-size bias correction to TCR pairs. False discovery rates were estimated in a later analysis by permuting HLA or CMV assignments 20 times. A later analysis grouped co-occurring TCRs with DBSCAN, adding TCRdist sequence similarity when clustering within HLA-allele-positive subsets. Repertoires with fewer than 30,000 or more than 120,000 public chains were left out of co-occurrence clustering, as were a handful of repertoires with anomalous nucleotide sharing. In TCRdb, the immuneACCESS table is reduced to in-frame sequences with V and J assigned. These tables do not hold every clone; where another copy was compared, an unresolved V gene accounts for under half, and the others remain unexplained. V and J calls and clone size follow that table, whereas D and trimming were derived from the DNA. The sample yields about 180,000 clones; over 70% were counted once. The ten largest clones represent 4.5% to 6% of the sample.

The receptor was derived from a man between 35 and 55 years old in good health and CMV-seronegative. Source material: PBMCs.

For the CDR3, the sequence is CASGDRVNYGYTF. The sequenced DNA is TGTGCCAGCGGAGACAGAGTTAACTATGGCTACACCTTC. The chain is encoded by TRBV2 joined to TRBJ1-2, and possibly TRBD1, on 5 matching bases. V drops 8 bases and J drops 1 base, leaving 11 bases in between. Reading the germline V gene gives CDR1 SNHLY and CDR2 FYNNEI. The CDR3 runs 13 amino acids, cysteine and phenylalanine included. The read is trimmed to its CDR3 DNA, 39 bases read in frame from base 1.